This T cell receptor (beta chain) was retrieved from a study of blood T cell repertoires in COVID-19. The overall study: Italy, Spain and the United States were the sources of the convalescent and acute COVID-19 samples. Sample material is recorded as cDNA or gDNA derived from T cells, B-cell-depleted T cells, or PBMCs.

The count of this clone is one. Study processing details: Reference gene primer amplification in the assay estimated nucleated cell counts. The protocol was immunoSEQ multiplex PCR, while the TCRdb copy is restricted to in-frame clones and leaves out a portion. Clone size and the V and J calls come from that table; the DNA yielded D and trimming. The table shows around 130,000 clones, with roughly four fifths occurring only once. In germline, CDR1 is SSHAT, CDR2 FNYEAQ (reference sequence). The V gene end was trimmed by 2 bases and the J gene end by 2 bases; junction bases not matched to a gene: 8. This CDR3 comprises 16 residues.

The source of this sequence is a woman aged 55-69 years with acute or convalescent COVID-19. The V gene is TRBV7-7, the J gene TRBJ2-5, with 7 bases aligning to TRBD2. The sequenced material came from peripheral blood. CDR3: CASSLSASGIQETQYF. The CDR3 DNA reads TGTGCCAGCAGCTTATCGGCTAGCGGTATACAAGAGACCCAGTACTTC.